This T cell receptor beta chain was identified in a study of Graves' ophthalmopathy and Graves' hyperthyroidism. The CDR3 has 15 amino acids. Trimming pared 5 bases from V and 2 bases from J, leaving 16 bases between. Germline CDR1 and CDR2: SGHDN and FVKESK. As the template, RNA transcripts were used to amplify TCR beta CDR3 regions. First-round RT-PCR used HTBI primers; second-round multiplex PCR followed. TCRdb fed the multiplex PCR reads into MiXCR, producing one record per CDR3 protein. The sample consists of 600,000 to 700,000 distinct CDR3 sequences, over 40% of them appearing once. Having ophthalmopathy, the donors showed moderate-to-severe activity, CAS ≥3 and NOSPECS ≥4, with disease lasting under 3 months. Certain patients were not enrolled. These were patients with other autoimmune diseases, uncontrolled infections, pregnancy or lactation. The source of the PBMCs was approximately 9.5 ml of fresh peripheral blood.

The chain recombines TRBV14 with TRBJ2-7; D may correspond to TRBD1 or TRBD2 (5 bases each). This clonotype was obtained from an adult man with Graves' ophthalmopathy. The sample consisted of peripheral blood. The CDR3 here is CASSEHRDLPYEQYF. As DNA, the CDR3 is TGTGCCAGCAGCGAACACCGGGACCTCCCCTACGAGCAGTACTTC.